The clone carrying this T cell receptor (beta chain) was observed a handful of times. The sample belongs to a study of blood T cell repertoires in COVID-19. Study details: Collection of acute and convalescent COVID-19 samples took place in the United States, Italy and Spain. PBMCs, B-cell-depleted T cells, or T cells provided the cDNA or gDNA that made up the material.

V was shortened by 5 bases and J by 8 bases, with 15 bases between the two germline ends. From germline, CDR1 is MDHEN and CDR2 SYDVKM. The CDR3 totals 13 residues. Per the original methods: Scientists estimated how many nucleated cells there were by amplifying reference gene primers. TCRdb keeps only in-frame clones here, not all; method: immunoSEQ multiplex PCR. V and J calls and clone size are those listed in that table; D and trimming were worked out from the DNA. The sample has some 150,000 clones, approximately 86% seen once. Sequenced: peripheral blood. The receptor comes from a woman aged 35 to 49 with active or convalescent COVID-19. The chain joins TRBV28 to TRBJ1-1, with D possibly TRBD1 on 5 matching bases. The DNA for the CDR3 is TGTGCCAGCAGTCTCGGTTGGGGGGTAGAAGCTTTCTTT. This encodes CASSLGWGVEAFF.